This T cell receptor (beta chain) was captured in a study of siplizumab effects on memory and regulatory T cells. Sequencing used immunoSEQ multiplex PCR; TCRdb keeps in-frame clones, though not all of them. The data show around 87,000 clones, 75% to 90% seen once. The CDR3 consists of 15 residues. As regards this clone: Its matching antigen is unknown.

Points from the study as a whole: Confirmation that proliferating Tregs from siplizumab cultures had suppressive function was not obtained. Siplizumab significantly reduced alloreactive sequences traceable to unstimulated CD4+ memory cells. Mappable alloreactive CD4+ clones came from Treg cells almost 70% of the time on average with siplizumab, against 26.9% in controls. Naive T cells seemed more diverse than memory cells and seemed major alloresponse contributors.

This chain links TRBV21-1 with TRBJ1-1; no check of the table's D call, TRBD1, against the DNA was made. TRBV21-1 is designated a pseudogene. This TCR was recovered from a human donor in good health. The sequenced sample consisted of CD4+ T cells sorted from blood. In DNA, the CDR3 is TGTGCCAGCAGCAAAACAGGACCCCAGGGGACTGAAGCTTTCTTT. It is translated as CASSKTGPQGTEAFF.